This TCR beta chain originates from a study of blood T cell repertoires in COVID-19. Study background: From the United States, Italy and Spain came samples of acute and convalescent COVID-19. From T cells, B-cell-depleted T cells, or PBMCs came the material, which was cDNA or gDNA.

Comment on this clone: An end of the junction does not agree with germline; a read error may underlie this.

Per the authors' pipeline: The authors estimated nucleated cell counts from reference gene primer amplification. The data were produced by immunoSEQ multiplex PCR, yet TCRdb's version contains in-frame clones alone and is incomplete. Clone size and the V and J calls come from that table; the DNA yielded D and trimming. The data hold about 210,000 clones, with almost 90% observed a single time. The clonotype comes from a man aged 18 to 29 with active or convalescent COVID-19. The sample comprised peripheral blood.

The CDR3 sequence is CASSQRTSEVVF. Written as DNA, the CDR3 is TGTGCCAGCAGCCAGAGGACTAGCGAGGTAGTATTC. This chain joins TRBV3-1 (or the pseudogene TRBV3-2) and TRBJ2-7, with 9 bases that match TRBD2. Germline V CDR1 and CDR2: LGHDT, YNNKEL (reference sequence). There are 12 residues in the CDR3.